One and the same sample provided the 26 T cell receptor beta chains below, sequenced in a study of T cell repertoires in ileal Crohn's disease. Using immunoSEQ multiplex PCR, the repertoire was profiled, and TCRdb retains in-frame clones only, with some absent. The table shows 13,000 to 15,000 clones, with around 84% occurring only once. Sequencing was carried out using ileal tissue. These receptor sequences come from an adult with Crohn's disease.

The chain couples TRBV4-3 to TRBJ1-1; TRBD1 might be the D (5 bases). CDR1 and CDR2 (germline): LGHNA, YSLEER. The CDR3 is made up of 14 amino acids. V was shortened by 3 bases and J by 5 bases, with 13 bases between the two germline ends. CDR3 protein: CASSQSAGGTEAFF. In nucleotides, the CDR3 is TGCGCCAGCAGCCAGTCGGCGGGGGGAACTGAAGCTTTCTTT.

Sample share makes this clone medium-sized (0.01 to 0.1%). This chain links TRBV28 with TRBJ1-5; TRBD1 matches 7 bases. The CDR3 length is 15 residues. V was pared by 5 bases and J by 6 bases, with 10 bases of the junction left unmatched. The germline CDR1 and CDR2 sequences are MDHEN and SYDVKM. CDR3 loop: CASSLATTGTQPQHF. In DNA form, the CDR3 reads TGTGCCAGCAGTCTTGCGACGACAGGGACTCAGCCCCAGCATTTT.

The chain carries TRBV30 and TRBJ2-6, with no clear D. Germline CDR1 and CDR2: GTSNPN and SVGIG (reference sequence). There are 13 residues in the CDR3. V gave up 4 bases and J gave up 3 bases, with 7 bases separating them. The CDR3 region is CAWKQSGANVLTF. CDR3 bases: TGTGCCTGGAAACAAAGTGGGGCCAACGTCCTGACTTTC.

This chain links TRBV29-1 with TRBJ1-2, with D possibly TRBD1 on 5 matching bases. The CDR3 runs 13 residues. Per the germline V gene, CDR1 is SQVTM and CDR2 is ANQGSEA. Trimming removed 3 bases at V and 8 bases at J, with 16 bases between. The CDR3 region is CSVDPGGGNGYTF. DNA of the CDR3: TGCAGCGTTGATCCGGGGGGAGGAAACGGCTACACCTTC.

The chain is built from TRBV7-2 and TRBJ2-2; a weak D match, TRBD2 (5 bases). Germline V gene lookup returns CDR1 SGHTA and CDR2 FQGNSA. The CDR3 has 12 amino acids. The V and J ends lost 10 bases and 3 bases respectively, with 9 bases between them. Here the CDR3 DNA reads TGTGCCAACGGGGAGCACACCGGGGAGCTGTTTTTT. Encoded protein: CANGEHTGELFF.

The chain uses TRBV6-4 and TRBJ2-3; 8 positions match TRBD1. V shed 5 bases and J 8 bases; nucleotides not matched to a gene: 9. Germline CDR1 MRHNA, CDR2 SNTAGT. The length of the CDR3 is 14 residues. The CDR3 coding sequence is TGTGCCAGCAGTCAACAGGGGGGCACGGGTACGCAGTATTTT. Protein product: CASSQQGGTGTQYF.

The J gene is TRBJ1-2, the V gene TRBV4-1; the D gene is possibly TRBD1 (6 bases). Germline CDR1 reads MGHRA; CDR2 reads YSYEKL. V gave up 2 bases and J gave up 4 bases, with 14 bases separating them. CDR3 size: 15 residues. CDR3 sequence: CASSQMTQGSYGYTF. CDR3 in DNA: TGCGCCAGCAGCCAAATGACCCAGGGGTCCTATGGCTACACCTTC.

V is TRBV19 and J is TRBJ1-5, with D possibly matching TRBD1 (5 bases). This CDR3 spans 15 amino acids. Trimming pared 4 bases from V and 0 bases from J, leaving 10 bases between. The germline V gene has CDR1 LNHDA and CDR2 SQIVND (reference sequence). CDR3 residues: CASSSGAGSNQPQHF. The DNA of the CDR3 is TGTGCCAGTAGTAGCGGGGCAGGTAGCAATCAGCCCCAGCATTTT.

CDR3 nucleotide sequence: TGTGCCAGCAGTGCCCGGGACAGGGGGTACGAGCAGTACTTC. Translated: CASSARDRGYEQYF. The V gene is TRBV6-5, the J gene TRBJ2-7; 11 positions agree with TRBD1. Trimming removed 5 bases from V and 4 bases from J; junction bases left unmatched: 4. The CDR3 has 14 amino acids. Per the germline V gene, CDR1 is MNHEY and CDR2 is SVGAGI.

The chain joins TRBV7-9 to TRBJ1-5; D call uncertain. Per the germline V gene, CDR1 is SEHNR and CDR2 is FQNEAQ (reference sequence). This CDR3 spans 13 amino acids. V lost 2 bases, J lost 7 bases, and 9 bases lay in between. Written as DNA, the CDR3 is TGTGCCAGCAGCTTAAGGGAGGACCAGCCCCAGCATTTT. Its protein is CASSLREDQPQHF.

This chain uses TRBV28 with TRBJ1-2; D call uncertain. Germline V lookup: CDR1 MDHEN, CDR2 SYDVKM. The CDR3 has 13 amino acids. V was trimmed by 2 bases and J by 2 bases, leaving 6 bases between them. The CDR3 loop is CASSLAGNYGYTF. DNA of the CDR3: TGTGCCAGCAGTTTAGCCGGGAACTATGGCTACACCTTC.

This clone was counted a single time. The V and J genes are TRBV6-1 and TRBJ1-5; 10 bases agree with TRBD1. This CDR3 region has 14 residues. CDR1 is MNHNS, CDR2 SASEGT, per germline. The V gene end was trimmed by 7 bases and the J gene end by 4 bases; junction bases not matched to a gene: 4. This chain's CDR3 is CASMPDRGNQPQHF. The CDR3 nucleotides are TGTGCCAGCATGCCGGACAGGGGGAATCAGCCCCAGCATTTT.

This chain links TRBV29-1 with TRBJ1-1; perhaps TRBD1 as D (6 bases). Between the trimmed V and J ends, which lost 3 bases and 1 base, there was a span of 9 bases. CDR1 and CDR2 (germline): SQVTM, ANQGSEA. The CDR3 has 13 amino acids. The CDR3 loop reads CSVDIQGNTEAFF. CDR3 in DNA: TGCAGCGTTGACATACAGGGGAACACTGAAGCTTTCTTT.

CDR3 sequence (DNA): TGTGCCAGCAGTTACGACAGTGGGGTTGATGGCTACACCTTC. Protein: CASSYDSGVDGYTF. The chain uses TRBV6-5 and TRBJ1-2; D might be TRBD1 (5 bases). This CDR3 has 14 residues. Trimming removed 2 bases from V and 6 bases from J, with 13 bases in between. The germline gives CDR1 MNHEY, CDR2 SVGAGI.

The rearrangement links TRBV19 to TRBJ2-7, with D possibly TRBD2 on 5 matching bases. The length of the CDR3 is 16 residues. Trimming stripped 5 bases from V and 1 base from J, with 18 bases between. The germline gives CDR1 LNHDA, CDR2 SQIVND (reference sequence). The CDR3 sequence: CASSLSGEGLSYEQYF. The CDR3 coding sequence is TGTGCCAGTAGTCTTTCCGGGGAAGGGCTATCCTACGAGCAGTACTTC.

This clone was counted a single time. The genes are TRBV30 and TRBJ1-3; D is possibly TRBD1 (6 bases). V lost 2 bases and J lost 6, with 17 bases in between. Germline CDR1 and CDR2: GTSNPN and SVGIG (reference sequence). CDR3 length: 15 residues. The CDR3 nucleotides are TGTGCCTGGAGTCCTTCCCGACAGGAGTTAAACACCATATATTTT. It yields the protein CAWSPSRQELNTIYF.

The CDR3 DNA follows: TGCGCCAGCAGCTTGGATGTGGCAAGCACAGATACGCAGTATTTT. Protein product: CASSLDVASTDTQYF. The chain combines TRBV5-1 with TRBJ2-3, with D uncertain. Germline V gene sequence: CDR1 SGHRS, CDR2 YFSETQ. Trimming cost V 0 bases and J 0 bases, with 8 bases left between them. This CDR3 spans 15 amino acids.

CDR3 amino acids: CATQGYTEAFF. In DNA form, the CDR3 reads TGTGCAACGCAGGGTTACACTGAAGCTTTCTTT. The chain uses TRBV6-5 and TRBJ1-1; TRBD1 is a possible D gene (5 bases). There are 11 residues in the CDR3. CDR1 and CDR2 (germline): MNHEY, SVGAGI.

This sequence joins TRBV28 and TRBJ2-7; the match to TRBD2 covers 8 bases. CDR1 is MDHEN and CDR2 is SYDVKM in the germline V gene. The CDR3 consists of 12 residues. Trimming removed 9 bases from V and 5 bases from J; junction bases left unmatched: 6. CDR3 DNA: TGTGCCAGTGTAAGTAGCGGGGACGAGCAGTACTTC. Protein sequence: CASVSSGDEQYF.

CDR3 DNA sequence: TGCGCCACGACGAAGGGACAGTCCTATGGCTACACCTTC. It is translated as CATTKGQSYGYTF. The genes are TRBV4-1 and TRBJ1-2, with 7 nucleotides matching TRBD1. The CDR3 extends over 13 amino acids. The ends lost 10 bases at V and 4 bases at J; junction bases unmatched: 9. Germline CDR1 is MGHRA and CDR2 is YSYEKL.

J is TRBJ2-7 and V is TRBV10-3; 7 bases are shared with TRBD2. J gave up 5 bases and V 2 bases, and 9 bases lay outside the gene matches. The CDR3 loop spans 15 amino acids. The germline gives CDR1 ENHRY, CDR2 SYGVKD. The CDR3 DNA is TGTGCCATCAGTGAGACTAAGCGGGAAAATGACGAGCAGTACTTC. Translating it yields CAISETKRENDEQYF.

The V and J genes are TRBV7-8 and TRBJ2-1; possible D gene TRBD1, 5 bases. The CDR3 is made up of 16 amino acids. Trimming shortened V by 2 bases and J by 2 bases, and 13 bases separated the two germline ends. Per germline, CDR1 SGHVS and CDR2 FQNEAQ. CDR3 in DNA: TGTGCCAGCAGCTTATTCCCGACAGATCCCTACAATGAGCAGTTCTTC. Translating it yields CASSLFPTDPYNEQFF.

The table lists this clone with a few counts. This chain joins TRBV7-8 and TRBJ2-3; D possibly corresponds to TRBD2 (7 bases). The germline V and J ends were trimmed by 6 bases and 6 bases, with 13 bases remaining between them. The CDR3 consists of 13 residues. The germline V gene encodes CDR1 SGHVS and CDR2 FQNEAQ. Here the CDR3 DNA reads TGTGCCAGCAGTCTTAGGGGGGGGGATACGCAGTATTTT. Its translation: CASSLRGGDTQYF.

The chain couples TRBV6-4 to TRBJ2-5; unclear D gene. Per the germline V gene, CDR1 is MRHNA and CDR2 is SNTAGT. This CDR3 has 9 residues. The V end lost 8 bases, the J end lost 5 bases, and 3 bases lay between the germline ends. The CDR3 nucleotides are TGTGCCAGCTATGAGACCCAGTACTTC. Translated, it gives CASYETQYF.

This sequence joins TRBV9 and TRBJ1-2, with D perhaps matching TRBD1 (6 bases). Germline CDR1 SGDLS, CDR2 YYNGEE. With 5 bases removed from V and 2 bases from J, the gap between germline ends came to 13 bases. CDR3 size: 14 residues. The CDR3 DNA sequence: TGTGCCAGCAGTTCCCGGGGGGCCAACTATGGCTACACCTTC. Encoded protein: CASSSRGANYGYTF.

The chain uses TRBV25-1 and TRBJ2-5, with 8 bases fitting TRBD1. This CDR3 comprises 15 residues. V lost 0 bases and J lost 1; bases outside the gene matches: 1. Germline CDR1 reads MGHDK; CDR2 reads SYGVNS. CDR3 nucleotide sequence: TGTGCCAGCAGTGAATACGGACAGGGCCAAGAGACCCAGTACTTC. Its translation is CASSEYGQGQETQYF. The whole variable domain, remainder taken from reference TRBV25-1 and TRBJ2-5, is EADIYQTPRYLVIGTGKKITLECSQTMGHDKMYWYQQDPGMELHLIHYSYGVNSTEKGDLSSESTVSRIRTEHFPLTLESARPSHTSQYLCASSEYGQGQETQYFGPGTRLLVL.